The rows below give T cell receptor beta chains drawn from one sample of a study of vaccination and CD4 T cells after COVID-19. MiXCR, run by TCRdb on the PCR reads, gives a single entry per CDR3 protein. The table includes over 9,000 distinct CDR3 sequences, 43% detected once. Their target antigens are unknown. The sequenced sample was CD4+ T cells from blood, cultured in vitro. All receptors derive from a human donor who had recovered from COVID-19. Each CDR3 is given with its conserved first and last residue. A D gene is named only where the DNA matches it firmly. Only some rows state a clone size, as once, few, many or a class for expanded clones.

DNA: TGTGCCAGCAGCTTAGAGTTCTCTAGGGAGACTGAAGCTTTCTTT
CDR3: CASSLEFSRETEAFF
size: -
J: TRBJ1-1
D: -
V: TRBV7-9

DNA: TGCGCCAGCAGCCAGACCGGGGAGGGAAATCAGCCCCAGCATTTT
CDR3: CASSQTGEGNQPQHF
size: -
J: TRBJ1-5
D: -
V: TRBV4-1

DNA: TGCAGTGCTCCCGGACAGGGATCAGAAAAACTGTTTTTT
CDR3: CSAPGQGSEKLFF
size: -
J: TRBJ1-4
D: TRBD1
V: TRBV20-1

DNA: TGCAGTGCCGGACTCGGACAGGGCGGTGAGCAGTACTTC
CDR3: CSAGLGQGGEQYF
size: few
J: TRBJ2-7
D: TRBD1
V: TRBV20-1

DNA: TGTGCCAGCAGCTTAAGTAGGGCTGGGGCCAACGTCCTGACTTTC
CDR3: CASSLSRAGANVLTF
size: -
J: TRBJ2-6
D: -
V: TRBV11-2

DNA: TGCGCCAGCAGCTTATTAGCGGGGGGGCCAAGACGAGATACGCAGTATTTT
CDR3: CASSLLAGGPRRDTQYF
size: -
J: TRBJ2-3
D: TRBD2
V: TRBV5-1

DNA: TGTGCCAGCAGTTCCCCGGGAGTAAACACTGAAGCTTTCTTT
CDR3: CASSSPGVNTEAFF
size: -
J: TRBJ1-1
D: -
V: TRBV6-5

DNA: TGTGCCAGCAGGCCCGGACAGAGGTTGAACACTGAAGCTTTCTTT
CDR3: CASRPGQRLNTEAFF
size: -
J: TRBJ1-1
D: -
V: TRBV2

DNA: TGCAGTGCTATCGCGGAGAACGGGCTACAGGGGTTCTTC
CDR3: CSAIAENGLQGFF
size: few
J: TRBJ2-1
D: -
V: TRBV20-1

DNA: TGTGCCATCAGGGGGAGGGCCATACATGAGGAGACCCAGTACTTC
CDR3: CAIRGRAIHEETQYF
size: -
J: TRBJ2-5
D: TRBD2
V: TRBV10-3

DNA: TGTGCCAGCAGCTCCGACTTGAACACTGAAGCTTTCTTT
CDR3: CASSSDLNTEAFF
size: few
J: TRBJ1-1
D: -
V: TRBV11-3

DNA: TGTGCCAGCAATTTACAGGGGGCGAGGTATGGCTACACCTTC
CDR3: CASNLQGARYGYTF
size: few
J: TRBJ1-2
D: TRBD1
V: TRBV12-3/TRBV12-4

DNA: TGTGCCAGCAGTTACTCGGACAGCCTCACAGATACGCAGTATTTT
CDR3: CASSYSDSLTDTQYF
size: few
J: TRBJ2-3
D: -
V: TRBV6-2/TRBV6-3

DNA: TGTGCCAGCAGTTACTCTATTACAGCGAGTCAGTCCTATGGCTACACCTTC
CDR3: CASSYSITASQSYGYTF
size: -
J: TRBJ1-2
D: -
V: TRBV6-2/TRBV6-3

DNA: TGTGCCTGGAGTAGGGGGGTGACAGGGCGGAACACTGAAGCTTTCTTT
CDR3: CAWSRGVTGRNTEAFF
size: -
J: TRBJ1-1
D: TRBD1
V: TRBV30

DNA: TGTGCCATGCTACTAGCGGGGTCCACAGATACGCAGTATTTT
CDR3: CAMLLAGSTDTQYF
size: -
J: TRBJ2-3
D: TRBD2
V: TRBV2

DNA: TGTGCCAGCAGTTACTTTCCAGGGACTAGCGGGGGGGCCGGTGAGCAGTTCTTC
CDR3: CASSYFPGTSGGAGEQFF
size: few
J: TRBJ2-1
D: TRBD2
V: TRBV6-5

DNA: TGTGCCAGCAGCTCCACCGGGAAAGATAGCAATCAGCCCCAGCATTTT
CDR3: CASSSTGKDSNQPQHF
size: -
J: TRBJ1-5
D: -
V: TRBV11-2

DNA: TGCGCCAGCAGCTTACAACAGGGTAATGAAAAACTGTTTTTT
CDR3: CASSLQQGNEKLFF
size: -
J: TRBJ1-4
D: -
V: TRBV5-1

DNA: TGTGCCAGCAGCTTTTATGACAGGGACCATGGCTACACCTTC
CDR3: CASSFYDRDHGYTF
size: few
J: TRBJ1-2
D: TRBD1
V: TRBV7-9

DNA: TGTGCCTGGAGTACGTCAATTGGGGAGGGGGCTTACGAGCAGTACTTC
CDR3: CAWSTSIGEGAYEQYF
size: -
J: TRBJ2-7
D: -
V: TRBV30

DNA: TGCGCCAGCAGCCTTCAGGACAACCAAGAGACCCAGTACTTC
CDR3: CASSLQDNQETQYF
size: -
J: TRBJ2-5
D: -
V: TRBV4-3

DNA: TGTGCCAGCAGTGAAGGCAGAGGCACAGGGCAGCCCCAGCATTTT
CDR3: CASSEGRGTGQPQHF
size: few
J: TRBJ1-5
D: -
V: TRBV6-1

DNA: TGTGCCAGCAGCTTTAGCCAGGGTTCCTACGAGCAGTACTTC
CDR3: CASSFSQGSYEQYF
size: -
J: TRBJ2-7
D: -
V: TRBV7-2

DNA: TGTGCCAGCAGCTTTGGGGGGACAGGCATGAACACTGAAGCTTTCTTT
CDR3: CASSFGGTGMNTEAFF
size: -
J: TRBJ1-1
D: TRBD1
V: TRBV7-9

DNA: TGTGCCAGCCGGCGGTCCCAGGAGAACACTGAAGCTTTCTTT
CDR3: CASRRSQENTEAFF
size: once
J: TRBJ1-1
D: -
V: TRBV6-1

DNA: TGTGCCAGCAGCTTTATGCAGGGAAAGAACACTGAAGCTTTCTTT
CDR3: CASSFMQGKNTEAFF
size: -
J: TRBJ1-1
D: -
V: TRBV7-9

DNA: TGTGCCTGGAGTAAAGACCGAGGGTACGAGCAGTACTTC
CDR3: CAWSKDRGYEQYF
size: few
J: TRBJ2-7
D: -
V: TRBV30

DNA: TGTGCCACCAGTCGCGGGGGGATCGGGGAGCTGTTTTTT
CDR3: CATSRGGIGELFF
size: -
J: TRBJ2-2
D: TRBD2
V: TRBV24-1